This T cell receptor (beta chain) stems from a study of CD8+CD57+ T cells in acquired aplastic anemia. Study-wide background: Each DNA sample taken from sorted CD4+ and CD8+ cells came to about 3 ug on average.

CDR1 SGHRS and CDR2 YFSETQ come from the germline V gene. This CDR3 has 13 amino acids. V was cut by 4 bases and J by 4 bases, with 10 bases left in between. Overall study results and limits: Statistical testing detected no significant gap in CD8+ Simpson's diversity between patients and controls.

Individuals selected for sequencing had exhibited CD8+CD57+ cell expansion on flow cytometry. CDR3 and TCR beta VDJ profiling relied on genomic DNA as the template. TCRdb called the reads again in MiXCR, with one record for every CDR3 protein. The sample has 75,000 to 100,000 distinct CDR3 sequences, 55% to 75% seen once. As concerns this clonotype: Antigen specificity is unknown.

The TCR comes from a human donor with aplastic anemia. Sequenced material: sorted CD4+, CD8+, or CD8+CD57+ T cells (not recorded which) from PBMCs. The rearrangement uses TRBV5-1 and TRBJ2-3; D possibly corresponds to TRBD2 (5 bases). Here the CDR3 reads CASSALGADTQYF. The CDR3 region has the DNA TGCGCCAGCAGCGCCCTGGGAGCAGATACGCAGTATTTT. The entire variable domain, with the rest obtained from reference TRBV5-1 and TRBJ2-3, is as follows: KAGVTQTPRYLIKTRGQQVTLSCSPISGHRSVSWYQQTPGQGLQFLFEYFSETQRNKGNFPGRFSGRQFSNSRSEMNVSTLELGDSALYLCASSALGADTQYFGPGTRLTVL.